A single sample gave rise to the 24 T cell receptor beta chains below, sequenced in a study of CD8 T cells in ankylosing spondylitis. TCRdb redid the calling of the 5' RACE reads with MiXCR, one entry per CDR3 protein. Here the sample spans over 400,000 distinct CDR3 sequences, roughly a quarter being singletons. The study's findings and limits: About 8 highly homologous variants made up a TCR beta motif, and this motif appeared characteristic of ankylosing spondylitis blood.

Their cognate antigens are unknown. Material: blood, either unsorted or a sorted T cell fraction (not recorded which). The receptors were gathered from a male donor with ankylosing spondylitis.

The chain is built from TRBV5-1 and TRBJ2-7; 11 positions agree with TRBD2. The V segment lost 0 bases and the J segment 2 bases; nucleotides outside the gene matches: 4. Per the germline V gene, CDR1 is SGHRS and CDR2 is YFSETQ. This CDR3 is 16 amino acids long. DNA of the CDR3: TGCGCCAGCAGCTTGGGAACTAGCGGGAGAACCTACGAGCAGTACTTC. Its translation is CASSLGTSGRTYEQYF.

The V call is TRBV24-1, the J call TRBJ2-3; D may be TRBD1 or TRBD2 (5 bases each). The CDR3 covers 14 residues. CDR1 and CDR2 from the germline V gene are KGHDR and SFDVKD. Trimming removed 6 bases at V and 2 bases at J, with 11 bases between. In DNA, the CDR3 is TGTGCCACCAGTACGGGGCTTTTCACAGATACGCAGTATTTT. Amino acid sequence: CATSTGLFTDTQYF.

The sample holds many counts of this clonotype. V usage is TRBV10-3 and J usage is TRBJ2-1, with D uncertain. Trimming cost V 0 bases and J 8 bases, with 5 bases left between them. CDR1 and CDR2 from the germline V gene are ENHRY and SYGVKD. The CDR3 loop spans 12 amino acids. The CDR3 protein is CAISESLDEQFF. For the CDR3, the DNA is TGTGCCATCAGTGAGTCGCTGGATGAGCAGTTCTTC.

Here the CDR3 reads CASSHIGKTAYEQYF. DNA for the CDR3: TGTGCCAGCAGCCACATCGGGAAAACAGCCTACGAGCAGTACTTC. V usage is TRBV27 and J usage is TRBJ2-7; possibly TRBD2 for D (5 bases). V was pared by 6 bases and J by 2 bases, with 17 bases between. The CDR3 is made up of 15 amino acids. Germline V gene sequence: CDR1 MNHEY, CDR2 SMNVEV (reference sequence).

The rearrangement uses TRBV28 and TRBJ2-3; possibly TRBD2 for D (6 bases). The V gene's germline CDR1 is MDHEN and CDR2 SYDVKM. V dropped 5 bases and J dropped 7 bases, with 10 bases sitting between them. This CDR3 region has 12 residues. The CDR3 protein is CASSNSGNTQYF. CDR3 sequence (DNA): TGTGCCAGCAGTAATAGCGGAAATACGCAGTATTTT.

The chain employs TRBV12-3 or TRBV12-4 and TRBJ1-2, with 8 bases aligning to TRBD1. After removal of 4 bases from V and 8 bases from J, the junction contained 3 bases not matched to a gene. The length of the CDR3 is 12 residues. CDR3 sequence reads: CASSWTGRGYTF. The CDR3 bases are TGTGCCAGCAGTTGGACAGGGCGCGGCTACACCTTC.

J is TRBJ2-1 and V is TRBV7-9; D gene unclear. Trimming took off 7 bases at V and 5 bases at J, with 9 bases between the two ends. The germline V gene has CDR1 SEHNR and CDR2 FQNEAQ (reference sequence). This CDR3 region has 12 residues. CDR3 in DNA: TGTGCCAGCAACCAAAATAACAATGAGCAGTTCTTC. Amino acids: CASNQNNNEQFF.

V usage is TRBV11-1 and J usage is TRBJ2-2; 10 nucleotides line up with TRBD1. Germline V CDR1 and CDR2: SGHAT, FQDESV (reference sequence). This CDR3 has 21 amino acids. The junction had 15 bases not matched to a gene; V was cut back by 2 bases and J by 0 bases. In DNA form, the CDR3 reads TGTGCCAGCAGCTTACAGGCCGGGACAGGGGATTTTATCGCGAACACCGGGGAGCTGTTTTTT. Translated, it gives CASSLQAGTGDFIANTGELFF.

This clonotype was picked up a small number of times. The CDR3 region is CASSVPQSGNEQFF. CDR3 sequence (DNA): TGCGCCAGCAGCGTACCGCAAAGCGGTAATGAGCAGTTCTTC. The J gene is TRBJ2-1, the V gene TRBV5-1; D possibly corresponds to TRBD2 (5 bases). Germline lookup yields CDR1 SGHRS and CDR2 YFSETQ. CDR3 length: 14 amino acids. The V and J ends lost 4 bases and 7 bases respectively, with 15 bases between them.

The V gene is TRBV18, the J gene TRBJ2-2, with 7 positions matching TRBD2. Germline CDR1 KGHSH, CDR2 LQKENI. V shed 3 bases, J shed 4 bases, and the junction held 5 bases outside the gene matches. The CDR3 has 15 amino acids. The CDR3: CASSPAGVVTGELFF. In DNA form, the CDR3 reads TGTGCCAGCTCACCGGCGGGAGTGGTCACCGGGGAGCTGTTTTTT.

This clonotype was picked up a small number of times. The chain uses TRBV5-6 and TRBJ2-5, with TRBD1 matching over 7 bases. The CDR3 runs 13 residues. The ends lost 5 bases at V and 2 bases at J; junction bases unmatched: 3. The V gene's germline CDR1 is SGHDT and CDR2 YYEEEE. The DNA of the CDR3 is TGTGCCAGCAGACTGGACAGGCAAGAGACCCAGTACTTC. It translates to CASRLDRQETQYF.

The V gene is TRBV20-1, the J gene TRBJ2-7, with 10 bases aligning to TRBD2. After removal of 3 bases from V and 3 bases from J, the junction contained 2 bases not matched to a gene. Germline loops: CDR1 DFQATT, CDR2 SNEGSKA (reference sequence). CDR3 length equals 13 residues. This CDR3 reads CSASTSGDYEQYF. Written as DNA, the CDR3 is TGCAGTGCTAGCACTAGCGGGGACTACGAGCAGTACTTC.

This clonotype occurred a few times. The chain carries TRBV12-3 or TRBV12-4 and TRBJ2-7; 8 bases line up with TRBD1. The J segment lost 4 bases and the V segment lost 2 bases, leaving 4 bases of the junction unmatched. CDR3 length: 14 amino acids. The CDR3 protein is CASSLNNRGYEQYF. The CDR3 DNA follows: TGTGCCAGCAGTTTAAATAACAGGGGGTACGAGCAGTACTTC.

This rearrangement joins TRBV20-1 to TRBJ2-2, with 8 bases lining up with TRBD2. CDR1 is DFQATT, CDR2 SNEGSKA, per germline (reference sequence). The J segment lost 7 bases and the V segment lost 5 bases, leaving 12 bases of the junction unmatched. This CDR3 region has 15 residues. The CDR3: CSAVSGGRAGGELFF. CDR3 coding DNA: TGCAGTGCTGTCAGCGGGGGCCGAGCTGGCGGGGAGCTGTTTTTT.

This clonotype was observed a few times. The CDR3 region has the DNA TGTGCCAGCAGCTTGGCCGGGACACCTCCCTACGAGCAGTACTTC. Translating it yields CASSLAGTPPYEQYF. This chain uses TRBV7-8 with TRBJ2-7; D may be TRBD1 (6 bases). Per germline, CDR1 SGHVS and CDR2 FQNEAQ. The CDR3 extends over 15 amino acids. Deletions cut 3 bases from V and 2 bases from J, with 14 bases between. Based on the CDR3 plus reference TRBV7-8 and TRBJ2-7, the full variable domain is GAGVSQSPRYKVAKRGQDVALRCDPISGHVSLFWYQQALGQGPEFLTYFQNEAQLDKSGLPSDRFFAERPEGSVSTLKIQRTQQEDSAVYLCASSLAGTPPYEQYFGPGTRLTVT.

Only a few counts were recorded for this clonotype. The chain uses TRBV27 and TRBJ2-5, with 11 bases lining up with TRBD2. Trimming took 5 bases from V and 5 from J; bases not matched to a gene: 7. The germline V gene has CDR1 MNHEY and CDR2 SMNVEV (reference sequence). The CDR3 runs to 15 residues. The CDR3 DNA reads as TGTGCCAGCAGTACTACTAGCGGGAGTTACGAGACCCAGTACTTC. The encoded protein is CASSTTSGSYETQYF.

This clonotype was found a few times. The chain recombines TRBV15 with TRBJ1-1; D possibly corresponds to TRBD1 (5 bases). Trimming cost V 0 bases and J 3 bases, with 11 bases left between them. The germline V gene has CDR1 LNHNV and CDR2 YYDKDF (reference sequence). CDR3 length: 15 amino acids. The CDR3 sequence is CATSRDSGRDTEAFF. The CDR3 DNA follows: TGTGCCACCAGCAGAGATAGCGGCAGGGACACTGAAGCTTTCTTT.

This clonotype was seen only a few times. The V call is TRBV5-1, the J call TRBJ2-1; tentative D call: TRBD1 (6 bases). With 0 bases removed from V and 5 bases from J, the gap between germline ends came to 15 bases. The germline gives CDR1 SGHRS, CDR2 YFSETQ. The CDR3 covers 16 residues. The CDR3, as DNA: TGCGCCAGCAGCTTGGCCGAACAGGGATCTAACAATGAGCAGTTCTTC. This translates into CASSLAEQGSNNEQFF.

This clonotype was observed a few times. This chain links TRBV3-1 with TRBJ1-2, with TRBD1 matching over 8 bases. Germline V CDR1 and CDR2: LGHDT, YNNKEL (reference sequence). This CDR3 is 14 amino acids long. V lost 4 bases, J lost 8 bases, and 9 bases stayed unmatched. CDR3 in amino acids: CASSLRGLLAGYTF. The DNA of the CDR3 is TGTGCCAGCAGCCTCAGGGGGCTTTTGGCGGGCTACACCTTC.

This clonotype is labeled medium-sized. The rearrangement links TRBV7-2 to TRBJ2-3; 7 nucleotides line up with TRBD2. The CDR3 is 16 amino acids. Per the germline V gene, CDR1 is SGHTA and CDR2 is FQGNSA. Trimming cost V 1 base and J 4 bases; bases outside gene matches: 8. CDR3 in amino acids: CASSLVGGRAPDTQYF. CDR3 DNA: TGTGCCAGCAGCTTAGTTGGTGGGAGGGCCCCAGATACGCAGTATTTT.

This clonotype was counted a few times. V is TRBV28 and J is TRBJ2-1, with 8 nucleotides matching TRBD2. Germline loops: CDR1 MDHEN, CDR2 SYDVKM. The V and J ends lost 6 bases and 5 bases, in that order; junction bases with no gene match: 3. This CDR3 has 13 residues. CDR3 bases: TGTGCCAGCAGCGGGGGGGGTCACAATGAGCAGTTCTTC. Protein product: CASSGGGHNEQFF.

This clonotype was seen a few times. This chain joins TRBV7-2 and TRBJ2-1; no clear D gene. CDR3 length equals 14 residues. Germline CDR1 reads SGHTA; CDR2 reads FQGNSA. Trimming removed 0 bases from V and 6 bases from J, with 9 bases in between. The CDR3 bases are TGTGCCAGCAGCTTAGCGGTTAAAGGCAATGAGCAGTTCTTC. It specifies CASSLAVKGNEQFF.

J is TRBJ2-1 and V is TRBV7-2, with unresolved D. Germline loops: CDR1 SGHTA, CDR2 FQGNSA. V was clipped by 7 bases and J by 3 bases, with 13 bases between them. CDR3 length: 14 amino acids. The CDR3 region is CASTSPGNYNEQFF. CDR3 nucleotide sequence: TGTGCCAGCACCTCCCCCGGAAACTACAATGAGCAGTTCTTC.

A few counts support this clonotype. The V and J genes are TRBV5-1 and TRBJ2-3; D ambiguous. V was trimmed by 5 bases and J by 2 bases, leaving 15 bases between them. This CDR3 is built from 15 residues. Germline CDR1 is SGHRS and CDR2 is YFSETQ. The CDR3 coding sequence is TGCGCCAGCAGGTTAGACGGCCGACTCACAGATACGCAGTATTTT. This sequence encodes CASRLDGRLTDTQYF.